The next 2 T cell receptor beta chains were all read from a single sample in a study of blood T cell repertoires in COVID-19. The table came from immunoSEQ multiplex PCR; TCRdb's copy has only in-frame clones and leaves some out. The table shows 250,000 to 350,000 clones, with 85% occurring only once. The sequenced sample was PBMCs or T cells enriched from blood (not recorded which). The receptors were gathered from a woman aged 45-60 years who had recovered from COVID-19.

The chain combines TRBV12-3 or TRBV12-4 with TRBJ1-1; D uncertain. The CDR3 loop spans 13 amino acids. V shed 3 bases and J shed 4 bases, with 9 bases lying between them. CDR3 sequence: CASSFLSSTEAFF. The CDR3 nucleotides are TGTGCCAGCAGTTTTCTTTCTAGCACTGAAGCTTTCTTT.

The CDR3 sequence: CASRPQGVEGYTF. Written as DNA, the CDR3 is TGTGCCAGCAGGCCACAGGGAGTGGAGGGCTACACCTTC. The chain combines TRBV2 with TRBJ1-2, with D tentatively TRBD1 (6 bases). The CDR3 spans 13 residues. From germline, CDR1 is SNHLY and CDR2 FYNNEI. V lost 6 bases, J lost 8 bases, and 16 bases lay in between.